This T cell receptor (beta chain) was recorded in a study of T-cell memory formation after mild COVID-19. Study-wide results and caveats: Those CD4+ clones that contracted were mainly in CM and EM (CD8+ ones in EMRA). For second-wave clones that peaked at day 37, SARS-CoV-2 specificity went unverified.

This CDR3 spans 16 amino acids. Unmatched junction bases numbered 9, after V lost 5 bases and J lost 2 bases. Germline V gives CDR1 SGHVS, CDR2 FQNEAQ. Regarding this clonotype: Its antigen remains unidentified.

TCRdb reprocessed the 5' RACE reads via MiXCR and lists one record per CDR3 protein. The table records under 110,000 distinct CDR3 sequences, around an eighth of them present only once. The material sequenced was PBMCs or a T cell subset sorted from them (not recorded which). The receptor was derived from an adult woman who had mild COVID-19 (a few samples of this study predate the infection). Cell type and time point are not known. The chain uses TRBV7-8 and TRBJ2-3, with TRBD2 matching over 8 bases. The CDR3, as DNA: TGTGCCAGCAGCCCCGGGGTAGCGGGGAACACAGATACGCAGTATTTT. Translating gives CASSPGVAGNTDTQYF.